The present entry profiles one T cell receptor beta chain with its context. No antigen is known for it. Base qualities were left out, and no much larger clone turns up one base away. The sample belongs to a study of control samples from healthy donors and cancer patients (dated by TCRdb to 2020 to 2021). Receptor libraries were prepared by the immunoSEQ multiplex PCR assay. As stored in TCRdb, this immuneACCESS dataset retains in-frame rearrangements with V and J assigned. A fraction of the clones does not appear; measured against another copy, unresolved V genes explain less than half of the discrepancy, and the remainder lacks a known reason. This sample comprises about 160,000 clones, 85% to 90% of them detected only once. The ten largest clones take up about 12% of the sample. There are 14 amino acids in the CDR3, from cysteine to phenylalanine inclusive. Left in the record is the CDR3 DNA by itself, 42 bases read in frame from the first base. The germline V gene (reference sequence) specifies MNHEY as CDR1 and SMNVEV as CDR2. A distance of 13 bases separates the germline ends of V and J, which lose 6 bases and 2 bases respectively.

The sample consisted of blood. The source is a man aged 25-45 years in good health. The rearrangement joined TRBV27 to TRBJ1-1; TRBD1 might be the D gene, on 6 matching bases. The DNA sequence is TGTGCCAGCAGGATGACAGGTAAAAACACTGAAGCTTTCTTT. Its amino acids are CASRMTGKNTEAFF.